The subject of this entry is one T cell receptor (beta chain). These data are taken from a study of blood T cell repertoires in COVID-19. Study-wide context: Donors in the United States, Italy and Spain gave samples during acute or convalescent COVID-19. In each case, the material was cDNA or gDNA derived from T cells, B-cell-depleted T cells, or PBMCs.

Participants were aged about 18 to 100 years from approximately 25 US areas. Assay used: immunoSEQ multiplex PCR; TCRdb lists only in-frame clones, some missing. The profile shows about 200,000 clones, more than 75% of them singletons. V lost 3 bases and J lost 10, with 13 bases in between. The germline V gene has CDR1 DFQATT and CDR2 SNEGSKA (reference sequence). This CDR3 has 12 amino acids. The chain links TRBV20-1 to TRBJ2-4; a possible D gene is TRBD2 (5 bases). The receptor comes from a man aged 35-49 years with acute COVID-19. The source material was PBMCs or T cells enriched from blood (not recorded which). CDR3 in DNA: TGCAGTGCTAGTGAAGAGGGCCTAATTCAGTACTTC. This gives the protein CSASEEGLIQYF.